The clone carrying this T cell receptor beta chain has more than one count but fewer than ten. The target antigen is unknown. The data originate from a study of T cells in Graves' hyperthyroidism and ophthalmopathy. It was RNA transcripts that yielded the amplified TCR beta CDR3 regions. In the first-round RT-PCR of the TCR CDR3, the HTBI primer set was used. MiXCR, applied by TCRdb to the multiplex PCR reads, yields one record per CDR3 protein. The table shows more than 600,000 distinct CDR3 sequences, with about 17% occurring only once. The CDR3 consists of 16 residues. Germline values: CDR1 MNHEY, CDR2 SMNVEV (reference sequence). V shed 4 bases and J 0 bases; nucleotides not matched to a gene: 5. A lack of ophthalmopathy progression within 18 months defined stable Graves' hyperthyroidism. Study-level results: Researchers found most expanded thyroid clonotypes above 0.001 in blood as well.

This TCR derives from a man between 18 and 35 years old with Graves' hyperthyroidism. The sample was blood. The chain employs TRBV27 and TRBJ2-1; 8 bases line up with TRBD2. DNA for the CDR3: TGTGCCAGCAGTTCCCTCGGGGGGGGCTCCTACAATGAGCAGTTCTTC. This encodes CASSSLGGGSYNEQFF.